A single sample is the source of the 26 T cell receptor beta chains below, sequenced in a study of liver allograft versus peripheral blood T cells (TCRdb year 2020). Context from the whole study: The study compared T cell receptor repertoires found within transplanted livers against repertoires in the peripheral blood of liver transplant recipients.

Sequencing instrument: Illumina MiSeq. TCRdb trimmed public reads at Q25 via fastp, called clones via MiXCR and kept in-frame beta chains. CDR3 protein duplicates are merged, each entry listing the most common genes and DNA. The sample contains 9,500 to 12,000 distinct CDR3 sequences, 23% of them found a single time. The ten largest account for 1.6% of the sample. These receptor sequences come from a human patient who had a liver transplant. After a transplant, some T cells may be the graft donor's own cells.

This clonotype was seen more than once but under ten times. V usage is TRBV7-2 and J usage is TRBJ2-7; either TRBD1 or TRBD2 may fit D (7 bases each). This CDR3 spans 14 amino acids. The V gene's germline CDR1 is SGHTA and CDR2 FQGNSA. Trimming cost V 1 base and J 8 bases, with 15 bases left between them. CDR3 sequence reads: CASSLGRGGKKQYF. The CDR3 nucleotides read TGTGCCAGCAGCTTAGGCAGGGGGGGGAAGAAGCAGTACTTC.

The chain recombines TRBV9 with TRBJ1-2, with 10 bases identical to TRBD2. The end of the DNA aligns better with TRBJ2-1, so the J call may be wrong. CDR3 length: 14 amino acids. Germline assignment: CDR1 SGDLS and CDR2 YYNGEE. The CDR3 DNA sequence: TGTGCCAGCAGCGTAGATGTAGCGGGGGGAGAGCAGTTCTTC. The encoded protein is CASSVDVAGGEQFF.

This clonotype was seen only a few times. The rearrangement uses TRBV6-2 or TRBV6-3 and TRBJ1-5; D is ambiguous. Trimming took 2 bases from V and 4 from J, leaving 12 bases between them. CDR1 and CDR2 (germline): MNHEY, SVGEGT. The CDR3 runs 15 residues. The CDR3 DNA sequence: TGTGCCAGCAGTTACAGGGCCGCAAATAATCAGCCCCAGCATTTT. It codes for CASSYRAANNQPQHF.

The rearrangement uses TRBV14 and TRBJ2-1, with unresolved D. V was pared by 4 bases and J by 3 bases, with 16 bases between. From germline, CDR1 is SGHDN and CDR2 FVKESK. The CDR3 runs to 16 residues. The CDR3 protein is CASSPTRGYSYNEQFF. The CDR3 bases are TGTGCCAGCAGCCCTACTCGAGGTTACAGCTACAATGAGCAGTTCTTC.

This clonotype was picked up a small number of times. The chain is built from TRBV6-2 or TRBV6-3 and TRBJ1-5; D ambiguous. This CDR3 contains 13 residues. The germline gives CDR1 MNHEY, CDR2 SVGEGT. Trimming took off 8 bases at V and 7 bases at J, with 15 bases between the two ends. CDR3 amino acids: CASQRAVDQPQHF. The DNA for the CDR3 is TGTGCCAGCCAGCGGGCTGTGGACCAGCCCCAGCATTTT.

The gene calls are TRBV5-4 and TRBJ2-1; 12 bases line up with TRBD2. J gave up 5 bases and V 7 bases, and 7 bases lay outside the gene matches. Germline assignment: CDR1 SGHNT and CDR2 YYREEE (reference sequence). The CDR3 extends over 15 amino acids. The CDR3 region has the DNA TGTGCCAGCGCTAGCGGGGGGGCGTCTAACAATGAGCAGTTCTTC. Translating it yields CASASGGASNNEQFF.

The V and J genes are TRBV27 and TRBJ2-7; 12 bases agree with TRBD1. From germline, CDR1 is MNHEY and CDR2 SMNVEV (reference sequence). The J segment lost 4 bases and the V segment lost 5 bases, leaving 9 bases of the junction unmatched. This CDR3 is built from 16 residues. This CDR3 reads CASSPHGTGGRYEQYF. CDR3 bases: TGTGCCAGCAGTCCTCATGGGACAGGGGGCAGATACGAGCAGTACTTC.

The J gene is TRBJ2-3, the V gene TRBV30, with TRBD2 matching 11 bases. CDR1 is GTSNPN and CDR2 is SVGIG in the germline V gene (reference sequence). With 6 bases clipped from V and 3 bases from J, the junction kept 8 bases outside the gene matches. This CDR3 spans 15 amino acids. The CDR3 protein is CACPLTSGGTDTQYF. CDR3 coding DNA: TGTGCCTGCCCCCTTACTAGCGGGGGAACAGATACGCAGTATTTT.

This clonotype was seen a handful of times. The chain uses TRBV7-9 and TRBJ2-7; D not certain. V was clipped by 4 bases and J by 4 bases, with 8 bases between them. Germline lookup yields CDR1 SEHNR and CDR2 FQNEAQ (reference sequence). The CDR3 has 12 amino acids. This CDR3 reads CASSSYSYEQYF. The CDR3, as DNA: TGTGCCAGCAGCTCGTACAGTTACGAGCAGTACTTC.

This chain connects TRBV20-1 to TRBJ1-6, with TRBD1 matching 7 bases. The CDR3 covers 15 residues. J was trimmed by 6 bases and V by 5 bases; bases with no gene match: 10. The germline CDR1 and CDR2 sequences are DFQATT and SNEGSKA (reference sequence). In DNA, the CDR3 is TGCAGTGCTCAGAGGGGGCAGGCTCTTAATTCACCCCTCCACTTT. Protein: CSAQRGQALNSPLHF.

This sequence joins TRBV15 and TRBJ2-3; TRBD2 matches at 15 bases. With 5 bases clipped from V and 7 bases from J, the junction kept 7 bases outside the gene matches. Germline CDR1 reads LNHNV; CDR2 reads YYDKDF (reference sequence). This CDR3 contains 16 residues. The CDR3 loop reads CATSRTSGGVLYTQYF. In nucleotides, the CDR3 is TGTGCCACCAGCCGGACTAGCGGGGGGGTACTGTATACGCAGTATTTT. Supplemented by reference TRBV15 and TRBJ2-3, the full variable domain reads DAMVIQNPRYQVTQFGKPVTLSCSQTLNHNVMYWYQQKSSQAPKLLFHYYDKDFNNEADTPDNFQSRRPNTSFCFLDIRSPGLGDTAMYLCATSRTSGGVLYTQYFGPGTRLTVL.

V is TRBV6-5 and J is TRBJ2-7, with unresolved D. CDR1 is MNHEY and CDR2 is SVGAGI in the germline V gene. There are 12 residues in the CDR3. V dropped 6 bases and J dropped 4 bases, with 10 bases sitting between them. CDR3 amino acids: CASRSQPYEQYF. CDR3 nucleotides: TGTGCCAGCAGGTCACAGCCATACGAGCAGTACTTC.

This clonotype is medium-sized by share. This chain links TRBV18 with TRBJ1-2; D gene ambiguous. V was cut by 3 bases and J by 0 bases, with 8 bases left in between. This CDR3 has 14 residues. CDR1 KGHSH and CDR2 LQKENI come from the germline V gene. DNA of the CDR3: TGTGCCAGCTCACCCCAGCATTCTAACTATGGCTACACCTTC. Protein product: CASSPQHSNYGYTF.

Only a few counts were recorded for this clonotype. This rearrangement joins TRBV12-3 or TRBV12-4 to TRBJ1-5, with TRBD1 as a possible D gene (6 bases). V lost 4 bases, J lost 7 bases, and 14 bases lay in between. This CDR3 region has 14 residues. DNA of the CDR3: TGTGCCAGCAGTTCCGAAGGGGGTGGCCAGCCCCAGCATTTT. Its protein product is CASSSEGGGQPQHF.

The sample holds a few counts of this clonotype. The rearrangement joins TRBV5-6 to TRBJ2-7; TRBD2 matches at 7 bases. This CDR3 is built from 15 residues. Germline CDR1 reads SGHDT; CDR2 reads YYEEEE. Trimming at V came to 6 bases and at J to 4 bases, leaving 13 bases not matched to a gene. The CDR3 bases are TGTGCCAGCATCTCTCTAGCGGTGAATGGGTACGAGCAGTACTTC. This sequence encodes CASISLAVNGYEQYF.

The V call is TRBV6-2 or TRBV6-3, the J call TRBJ1-2; 8 nucleotides align to TRBD1. The CDR3 covers 11 residues. The V and J ends lost 10 bases and 7 bases, in that order; junction bases with no gene match: 5. Germline loops: CDR1 MNHEY, CDR2 SVGEGT. CDR3: CAIGQGGGYTF. CDR3 nucleotides: TGTGCCATCGGACAGGGCGGTGGCTACACCTTC.

The genes are TRBV20-1 and TRBJ2-7, with 9 nucleotides matching TRBD2. This CDR3 is built from 14 residues. The germline V gene has CDR1 DFQATT and CDR2 SNEGSKA (reference sequence). The CDR3, as DNA: TGCAGGGCGAACCGACTAGCGGTCGAGTACGAGCAGTACTTC. Translation: CRANRLAVEYEQYF.

This clonotype was seen a few times. This chain connects TRBV5-4 to TRBJ1-2; D unresolved. The CDR3 spans 15 residues. Between the trimmed V and J ends, which lost 1 base and 0 bases, there was a span of 10 bases. The germline V gene has CDR1 SGHNT and CDR2 YYREEE (reference sequence). The CDR3 coding sequence is TGTGCCAGCAGCTTGTTGGTTCCCACTAACTATGGCTACACCTTC. The encoded protein is CASSLLVPTNYGYTF.

This clonotype is medium-sized (0.01 to 0.1%) in the sample. The J gene is TRBJ1-5, the V gene TRBV19, with D maybe TRBD1 (6 bases). Germline V gene lookup returns CDR1 LNHDA and CDR2 SQIVND (reference sequence). Trimming stripped 6 bases from V and 0 bases from J, with 15 bases between. CDR3 length: 16 amino acids. The CDR3 nucleotides are TGTGCCAGTAGCCCCGCACAAGGGGGTAGCAATCAGCCCCAGCATTTT. Protein product: CASSPAQGGSNQPQHF.

This clonotype ranks as medium-sized. This chain links TRBV13 with TRBJ2-1; TRBD2 agrees at 7 bases. The germline CDR1 and CDR2 sequences are PRHDT and FYEKMQ (reference sequence). The junction had 18 bases not matched to a gene; V was cut back by 4 bases and J by 9 bases. CDR3 length: 17 residues. CDR3 in DNA: TGTGCCAGCAGCTCCAGGACTAGGAGAGGATTGACAAGTGAGCAGTTCTTC. Encoded protein: CASSSRTRRGLTSEQFF.

This clonotype occurred a few times. The genes are TRBV24-1 and TRBJ2-7, with TRBD1 matching 8 bases. The CDR3 is 16 amino acids. Germline V gives CDR1 KGHDR, CDR2 SFDVKD. J lost 2 bases, V lost 2 bases, and 7 bases had no gene match. The CDR3 coding sequence is TGTGCCACCAGTGATTCGGGGACAGGTGAAACCTACGAGCAGTACTTC. Protein sequence: CATSDSGTGETYEQYF.

By its share, this clonotype is medium-sized. The chain couples TRBV19 to TRBJ1-1; D perhaps matches TRBD1 (6 bases). The CDR3 extends over 15 amino acids. Germline V CDR1 and CDR2: LNHDA, SQIVND (reference sequence). With 3 bases removed from V and 4 bases from J, the gap between germline ends came to 15 bases. The CDR3 DNA reads TGTGCCAGTAGTATTCCTCAAGCAGGGGTCACTGAAGCTTTCTTT. Protein: CASSIPQAGVTEAFF.

By its share, this clonotype is medium-sized. The chain couples TRBV7-2 to TRBJ1-3; TRBD1 matches 9 bases. This CDR3 is 16 amino acids long. CDR1 and CDR2 from the germline V gene are SGHTA and FQGNSA. V lost 5 bases and J lost 3; bases outside the gene matches: 8. This CDR3 is CASSQTGTGIGNTIYF. In nucleotides, the CDR3 is TGTGCCAGCAGCCAAACCGGGACAGGGATTGGAAACACCATATATTTT.

By sample share, this clonotype is medium-sized. The gene calls are TRBV7-2 and TRBJ1-6; D gene uncertain. The V gene lost 5 bases and the J gene lost 5 bases, with 10 bases spanning the gap. Germline CDR1 SGHTA, CDR2 FQGNSA. The CDR3 sequence is 14 residues long. CDR3 coding DNA: TGTGCCAGCAGCCCCCGAAGAGATAATTCACCCCTCCACTTT. This codes for CASSPRRDNSPLHF. Full variable domain (rest looked up from reference TRBV7-2 and TRBJ1-6): GAGVSQSPSNKVTEKGKDVELRCDPISGHTALYWYRQSLGQGLEFLIYFQGNSAPDKSGLPSDRFSAERTGGSVSTLTIQRTQQEDSAVYLCASSPRRDNSPLHFGNGTRLTVT.

This rearrangement joins TRBV27 to TRBJ1-5, with 9 bases matching TRBD1. The CDR3 has 15 amino acids. The V gene's germline CDR1 is MNHEY and CDR2 SMNVEV (reference sequence). The V gene end was trimmed by 3 bases and the J gene end by 7 bases; junction bases not matched to a gene: 7. In nucleotides, the CDR3 is TGTGCCAGCAGTTTGACAGGGGGATTCATACAGCCCCAGCATTTT. Its translation is CASSLTGGFIQPQHF.

By share of the sample, this clonotype is medium-sized. The J gene is TRBJ1-1, the V gene TRBV18; TRBD1 might be the D (6 bases). The CDR3 covers 15 residues. With 0 bases removed from V and 8 bases from J, the gap between germline ends came to 16 bases. Germline CDR1 and CDR2: KGHSH and LQKENI. The CDR3 coding sequence is TGTGCCAGCTCACCACCTTCACAGGGAAACGGCGAAGCTTTCTTT. This translates into CASSPPSQGNGEAFF.